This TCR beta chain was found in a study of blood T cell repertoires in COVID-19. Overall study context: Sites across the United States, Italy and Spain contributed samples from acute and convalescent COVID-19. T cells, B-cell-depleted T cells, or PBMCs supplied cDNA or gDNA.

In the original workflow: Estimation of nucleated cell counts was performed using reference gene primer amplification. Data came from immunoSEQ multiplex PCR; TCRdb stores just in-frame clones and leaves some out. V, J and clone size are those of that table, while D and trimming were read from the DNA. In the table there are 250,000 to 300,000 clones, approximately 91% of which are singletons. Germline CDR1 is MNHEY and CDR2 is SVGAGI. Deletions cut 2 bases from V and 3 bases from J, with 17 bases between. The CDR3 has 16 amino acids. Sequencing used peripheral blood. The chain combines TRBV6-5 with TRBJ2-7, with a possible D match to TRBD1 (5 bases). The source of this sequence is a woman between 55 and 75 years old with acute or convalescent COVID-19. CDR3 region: CASSYRPGQSYYEQYF. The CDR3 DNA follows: TGTGCCAGCAGTTACCGCCCAGGGCAGTCCTACTACGAGCAGTACTTC.